Only one count was recorded for the clone carrying this TCR beta chain. Its matching antigen is unknown. The data stem from a study of PD-1 blockade in classical Hodgkin lymphoma. The time point here: newly diagnosed, previously untreated cHL patient sample. Starting with thawed PBMCs, CD4+ T cells were purified by magnetic negative selection. The authors compared against newly diagnosed, untreated classical Hodgkin lymphoma PBMCs. General study results and limits: Reports described newly diagnosed patients as having lower baseline TCR diversity than healthy donors. With respect to the repertoire differences, their causes, possibly disease activity or prior therapy, remain undefined.

The assay was immunoSEQ multiplex PCR, and TCRdb's table has in-frame clones only and misses some. The sample lists 20,000 to 25,000 clones; approximately 89% were seen once. Trimming pared 3 bases from V and 8 bases from J, leaving 5 bases between. Germline V lookup: CDR1 KGHSH, CDR2 LQKENI. This CDR3 contains 11 residues. This receptor was obtained from a human donor with classical Hodgkin lymphoma. Material: CD4+ T cells from blood. V gene TRBV18 combines with J gene TRBJ2-1; D not resolved. In DNA, the CDR3 is TGTGCCAGCTCACCTACCTATGAGCAGTTCTTC. As protein: CASSPTYEQFF.